Listed below are T cell receptor beta chains from one sample, sequenced in a study of T-cell memory formation after mild COVID-19. Each CDR3 protein is one row after TCRdb ran MiXCR on the 5' RACE reads. The sample includes roughly 370,000 distinct CDR3 sequences, about 17% of them seen just once. Material: PBMCs or a T cell subset sorted from them (not recorded which). The receptors derive from a man between 18 and 35 years old who had mild COVID-19 (a few samples of this study predate the infection). Cell type and time point are not known. The CDR3 runs from the conserved cysteine through the conserved F or W. The D gene is left open where the match is weak. Clone size is stated in some rows and not others, as once, few, many or a class when expanded.

V gene: TRBV20-1; D gene: .; J gene: TRBJ2-7; clone size: many; CDR3 protein: CSARGGAGGTEQYF; CDR3 DNA: TGCAGTGCTAGAGGAGGCGCAGGTGGCACCGAGCAGTACTTC
V gene: TRBV5-6; D gene: .; J gene: TRBJ1-2; clone size: few; CDR3 protein: CASSLRLDGYTF; CDR3 DNA: TGTGCCAGCAGCTTGCGGCTGGATGGCTACACCTTC
V gene: TRBV7-2; D gene: .; J gene: TRBJ1-2; clone size: .; CDR3 protein: CASSLVGPGANYGYTF; CDR3 DNA: TGTGCCAGCAGCTTAGTCGGTCCGGGTGCTAACTATGGCTACACCTTC
V gene: TRBV5-1; D gene: .; J gene: TRBJ1-2; clone size: few; CDR3 protein: CASSETEGDESIDYGYTF; CDR3 DNA: TGCGCCAGCAGCGAGACCGAGGGGGACGAATCCATAGACTATGGCTACACCTTC
V gene: TRBV11-2; D gene: .; J gene: TRBJ2-1; clone size: many; CDR3 protein: CASSLVVSDNEQFF; CDR3 DNA: TGTGCCAGCAGCTTAGTCGTCTCCGACAATGAGCAGTTCTTC
V gene: TRBV4-2; D gene: .; J gene: TRBJ1-6; clone size: .; CDR3 protein: CASSQGQGQGYNSPLHF; CDR3 DNA: TGTGCCAGCAGCCAAGGGCAGGGCCAGGGCTATAATTCACCCCTCCACTTT
V gene: TRBV20-1; D gene: .; J gene: TRBJ2-7; clone size: few; CDR3 protein: CSASVLALGVDEQYF; CDR3 DNA: TGCAGTGCCTCGGTCTTAGCCCTCGGAGTCGACGAGCAGTACTTC
V gene: TRBV5-1; D gene: .; J gene: TRBJ2-2; clone size: .; CDR3 protein: CASSLVPKPTGELFF; CDR3 DNA: TGCGCCAGCAGCTTGGTACCTAAACCCACCGGGGAGCTGTTTTTT
V gene: TRBV3-1; D gene: TRBD1; J gene: TRBJ1-1; clone size: many; CDR3 protein: CASSLLQGTEAFF; CDR3 DNA: TGTGCCAGCAGCCTCCTACAGGGGACTGAAGCTTTCTTT
V gene: TRBV9; D gene: .; J gene: TRBJ2-7; clone size: .; CDR3 protein: CASSPRDRLHYEQYF; CDR3 DNA: TGTGCCAGCAGCCCCCGAGACAGGCTCCACTACGAGCAGTACTTC
V gene: TRBV7-8; D gene: .; J gene: TRBJ1-4; clone size: few; CDR3 protein: CASSQNQGEKLFF; CDR3 DNA: TGTGCCAGCAGCCAAAACCAGGGGGAAAAACTGTTTTTT
V gene: TRBV12-3/TRBV12-4; D gene: .; J gene: TRBJ1-1; clone size: .; CDR3 protein: CASSPGVGRAEAFF; CDR3 DNA: TGTGCCAGCAGCCCGGGGGTGGGGAGGGCTGAAGCTTTCTTT
V gene: TRBV20-1; D gene: .; J gene: TRBJ2-7; clone size: few; CDR3 protein: CSARGGATYEQYF; CDR3 DNA: TGCAGTGCTAGAGGGGGCGCAACCTACGAGCAGTACTTC
V gene: TRBV6-2/TRBV6-3; D gene: TRBD1; J gene: TRBJ2-2; clone size: .; CDR3 protein: CASSYSRTGGAGELFF; CDR3 DNA: TGTGCCAGCAGTTACTCGAGGACAGGGGGTGCCGGGGAGCTGTTTTTT
V gene: TRBV5-5; D gene: .; J gene: TRBJ1-4; clone size: .; CDR3 protein: CASSLRGVEEKLFF; CDR3 DNA: TGTGCCAGCAGCTTGCGGGGGGTAGAAGAAAAACTGTTTTTT
V gene: TRBV7-7; D gene: .; J gene: TRBJ1-5; clone size: .; CDR3 protein: CASSLVRGPQPQHF; CDR3 DNA: TGTGCTAGCAGCTTAGTCAGAGGCCCCCAGCCCCAGCATTTT
V gene: TRBV19; D gene: .; J gene: TRBJ2-7; clone size: few; CDR3 protein: CASSNLRRDSYEQYF; CDR3 DNA: TGTGCCAGTAGTAACCTCCGGAGGGACAGCTACGAGCAGTACTTC
V gene: TRBV6-1; D gene: TRBD1; J gene: TRBJ1-1; clone size: few; CDR3 protein: CASRRPGQLDEAFF; CDR3 DNA: TGTGCCAGCCGACGCCCGGGACAGTTGGACGAAGCTTTCTTT
V gene: TRBV4-1; D gene: .; J gene: TRBJ2-2; clone size: .; CDR3 protein: CASSQVGLAGELFF; CDR3 DNA: TGCGCCAGCAGCCAAGTAGGTTTGGCCGGGGAGCTGTTTTTT
V gene: TRBV9; D gene: TRBD1; J gene: TRBJ1-1; clone size: few; CDR3 protein: CASSGTGVNTEAFF; CDR3 DNA: TGTGCCAGCAGCGGGACAGGGGTGAACACTGAAGCTTTCTTT
V gene: TRBV20-1; D gene: TRBD1; J gene: TRBJ1-5; clone size: .; CDR3 protein: CSVWSPTWTGGHSSNQPQHF; CDR3 DNA: TGCAGTGTTTGGTCCCCGACGTGGACAGGGGGCCACTCGAGCAATCAGCCCCAGCATTTT
V gene: TRBV27; D gene: .; J gene: TRBJ1-1; clone size: few; CDR3 protein: CASSPGAMNTEAFF; CDR3 DNA: TGTGCCAGCAGTCCTGGGGCCATGAACACTGAAGCTTTCTTT
V gene: TRBV7-6; D gene: .; J gene: TRBJ2-2; clone size: .; CDR3 protein: CASSVTAGELFF; CDR3 DNA: TGTGCCAGCAGCGTAACCGCCGGGGAGCTGTTTTTT
V gene: TRBV12-3/TRBV12-4; D gene: TRBD1; J gene: TRBJ2-2; clone size: few; CDR3 protein: CASRMTGSGELFF; CDR3 DNA: TGTGCCAGCAGGATGACAGGGTCCGGGGAGCTGTTTTTT
V gene: TRBV6-2/TRBV6-3; D gene: .; J gene: TRBJ2-5; clone size: once; CDR3 protein: CASSNPWGYQETQYF; CDR3 DNA: TGTGCCAGCAGTAACCCCTGGGGTTACCAAGAGACCCAGTACTTC
V gene: TRBV20-1; D gene: TRBD1; J gene: TRBJ1-6; clone size: few; CDR3 protein: CSAREGTGGHNSPLHF; CDR3 DNA: TGCAGTGCTAGAGAGGGGACAGGGGGTCATAATTCACCCCTCCACTTT
V gene: TRBV5-1; D gene: .; J gene: TRBJ1-6; clone size: .; CDR3 protein: CASSPLSGSNSPLHF; CDR3 DNA: TGCGCCAGCAGCCCACTATCGGGTTCAAATTCACCCCTCCACTTT
V gene: TRBV6-5; D gene: .; J gene: TRBJ2-5; clone size: .; CDR3 protein: CASSYSTVRGTQYF; CDR3 DNA: TGTGCCAGCAGTTACTCGACGGTTCGGGGGACCCAGTACTTC
V gene: TRBV7-9; D gene: .; J gene: TRBJ2-5; clone size: .; CDR3 protein: CASSLLGEGKETQYF; CDR3 DNA: TGTGCCAGCAGCTTACTCGGGGAAGGAAAAGAGACCCAGTACTTC
V gene: TRBV5-6; D gene: TRBD1; J gene: TRBJ2-2; clone size: once; CDR3 protein: CASSHPGTGALPGELFF; CDR3 DNA: TGTGCCAGCAGCCACCCCGGGACAGGGGCTCTTCCCGGGGAGCTGTTTTTT
V gene: TRBV5-1; D gene: TRBD1; J gene: TRBJ2-5; clone size: .; CDR3 protein: CASGRGTGDLTQYF; CDR3 DNA: TGCGCCAGCGGCAGGGGGACAGGGGATTTGACCCAGTACTTC
V gene: TRBV5-4; D gene: .; J gene: TRBJ1-2; clone size: .; CDR3 protein: CASSLGDLNYGYTF; CDR3 DNA: TGTGCCAGCAGCTTAGGGGACCTTAACTATGGCTACACCTTC
V gene: TRBV7-2; D gene: .; J gene: TRBJ2-3; clone size: .; CDR3 protein: CASSLDKVGYTDTQYF; CDR3 DNA: TGTGCCAGCAGCTTAGATAAAGTAGGGTACACAGATACGCAGTATTTT
V gene: TRBV5-6; D gene: TRBD1; J gene: TRBJ1-2; clone size: many; CDR3 protein: CASSLGRGRVNGYTF; CDR3 DNA: TGTGCCAGCAGCTTGGGCAGGGGGCGAGTTAATGGCTACACCTTC
V gene: TRBV7-2; D gene: TRBD2; J gene: TRBJ2-1; clone size: few; CDR3 protein: CASSLAGGGAHNEQFF; CDR3 DNA: TGTGCCAGCAGCTTAGCCGGCGGGGGGGCCCACAATGAGCAGTTCTTC
V gene: TRBV30; D gene: .; J gene: TRBJ2-3; clone size: .; CDR3 protein: CAWSGGASSTDTQYF; CDR3 DNA: TGTGCCTGGAGTGGAGGGGCATCTAGCACAGATACGCAGTATTTT
V gene: TRBV20-1; D gene: TRBD1; J gene: TRBJ2-7; clone size: many; CDR3 protein: CSARDRMTYEQYF; CDR3 DNA: TGCAGTGCCCGGGACAGGATGACCTACGAGCAGTACTTC
V gene: TRBV7-6; D gene: TRBD1; J gene: TRBJ1-5; clone size: .; CDR3 protein: CASSLTGGNNQPQHF; CDR3 DNA: TGTGCCAGCAGCCTGACAGGGGGTAACAATCAGCCCCAGCATTTT
V gene: TRBV7-2; D gene: TRBD1; J gene: TRBJ2-3; clone size: .; CDR3 protein: CASSDRTGVRDTQYF; CDR3 DNA: TGTGCCAGCAGCGATAGGACAGGGGTTAGGGATACGCAGTATTTT
V gene: TRBV6-5; D gene: .; J gene: TRBJ2-5; clone size: few; CDR3 protein: CASSYDTAETQYF; CDR3 DNA: TGTGCCAGCAGTTACGATACGGCGGAGACCCAGTACTTC
V gene: TRBV4-1; D gene: .; J gene: TRBJ2-6; clone size: few; CDR3 protein: CASSQGQAHSGANVLTF; CDR3 DNA: TGCGCCAGCAGCCAAGGACAGGCCCACTCTGGGGCCAACGTCCTGACTTTC
V gene: TRBV7-9; D gene: .; J gene: TRBJ1-6; clone size: .; CDR3 protein: CASSRDSPLHF; CDR3 DNA: TGTGCCAGCAGTCGAGACTCACCCCTCCACTTT
V gene: TRBV3-1; D gene: .; J gene: TRBJ1-5; clone size: .; CDR3 protein: CASSRRPGTQPQHF; CDR3 DNA: TGTGCCAGCAGCCGCCGGCCGGGGACGCAGCCCCAGCATTTT
V gene: TRBV12-3/TRBV12-4; D gene: .; J gene: TRBJ1-1; clone size: .; CDR3 protein: CANQPSGPNTEAFF; CDR3 DNA: TGTGCCAACCAGCCGTCCGGCCCGAACACTGAAGCTTTCTTT
V gene: TRBV7-8; D gene: .; J gene: TRBJ2-3; clone size: few; CDR3 protein: CASSLSVVGDTQYF; CDR3 DNA: TGTGCCAGCAGCTTATCCGTCGTGGGAGATACGCAGTATTTT
V gene: TRBV7-2; D gene: .; J gene: TRBJ1-4; clone size: .; CDR3 protein: CASSLVAAAEKLFF; CDR3 DNA: TGTGCCAGCAGCTTAGTGGCGGCTGCAGAAAAACTGTTTTTT
V gene: TRBV4-3; D gene: .; J gene: TRBJ1-5; clone size: .; CDR3 protein: CASSQVLGNNQPQHF; CDR3 DNA: TGCGCCAGCAGCCAAGTTTTGGGGAACAATCAGCCCCAGCATTTT